A selection of T cell receptor beta chains follows, all from one sample in a study of graft-versus-host responses after intestinal transplantation. Which antigens these TCRs recognize remains unknown. TCRdb's copy holds only in-frame clones and misses some; the assay was immunoSEQ multiplex PCR. Of tens of thousands of clones in the sample, over 80% were seen once. The source was unstimulated CD8+ T cells sorted from spleen or lymph node cells, collected before intestinal transplant. These receptor sequences come from a human donor who received an intestinal transplant. CDR3s include the opening cysteine and the closing phenylalanine or tryptophan. D genes are given only for firm matches.

j_call | v_call | d_call | cdr3_aa
TRBJ2-4 | TRBV7-3 | TRBD1 | CASSAGQGLAKNIQYF
TRBJ2-7 | TRBV4-2 | - | CASSQEGASGSYEQYF
TRBJ1-1 | TRBV27 | - | CASSFSGVSTEAFF
TRBJ2-5 | TRBV19 | TRBD1 | CASSRGLMPQETQYF
TRBJ2-5 | TRBV15 | - | CATSRGAGLQETQYF
TRBJ2-5 | TRBV2 | - | CASSERGRMGQETQYF
TRBJ2-1 | TRBV18 | TRBD2 | CASSYRLADSSYNEQFF
TRBJ2-2 | TRBV19 | - | CASTKGAPGELFF
TRBJ2-5 | TRBV7-9 | - | CASSFPPGLRRETQYF
TRBJ2-1 | TRBV4-1 | TRBD2 | CASSHPTSGEGPWSDEQFF
TRBJ1-3 | TRBV13 | TRBD1 | CASSSRQGSGNTIYF
- | TRBV6-1 | - | CASSEVGGQTYEQYF
TRBJ2-1 | TRBV5-5 | TRBD2 | CASSWGLAGGYNEQFF
TRBJ1-5 | TRBV2 | TRBD1 | CASNPSRGRGPGQPQHF
TRBJ1-1 | TRBV28 | - | CASSLVAGEMNTEAFF